This TCR beta chain is drawn from a study of human T cells and chemical hapten exposure (dated by TCRdb to 2020 to 2022). Regarding the complete study: For sensitization, 2% DPC in acetone was applied to a roughly 2 cm by roughly 2 cm area of upper inner arm skin. Libraries were pooled for sequencing, and per-sample TCR yields varied mainly because of small differences in library volumes within the pool. The patient cohort, mostly female, included alopecia areata with under or over 50% scalp involvement, alopecia totalis and alopecia universalis. Patch testing was performed on the upper back with Finn chambers containing 0.01% DPC, and the patch tests were scored after 6 days according to International Contact Dermatitis Research Group standards. About 30 alopecia patients provided blood for TCR sequencing at one to four time points (pre-sensitization, 2, 6 and 24 weeks). Peripheral blood TCR repertoire changes were tracked in vivo in alopecia patients during primary and secondary sensitization to the hapten diphenylcyclopropenone (DPC). Weekly therapeutic DPC doses were additionally applied to the scalp of patients throughout the roughly 23-week study period. Blood was sampled from patients pre-sensitization (week 0) and at 2, 6 and about 24 weeks after DPC sensitization.

Receptors were amplified or captured by RACE. Sequencing used a NextSeq 500. During library preparation, unique molecular identifiers were attached to individual cDNA molecules so that TCRs could be counted in a quantitative, reproducible way. Both TCR alpha and TCR beta chains were sequenced from each blood RNA sample. The original pipeline was this. The median number of TCRs per sample was approximately 93,000, ranging from about 23,224 to 700,000. The Decombinator software suite was used to annotate the V, J and CDR3 of the TCR reads. Every sample was subsampled to the same number of TCRs (28,000) for the PS versus PT1 abundance plots. Expanded TCRs were defined as absent before sensitization and observed at least eight times at the 2-week time point. TCRdb reworked the public reads: Q25 trimming with fastp, MiXCR clone assembly, productive beta chains retained. Rows are unified per CDR3 protein, each entry keeping the most common DNA and genes. The V and J calls shown here were made by TCRdb, not taken from the authors' results. The sample data list roughly 100,000 distinct CDR3 sequences, and 8% to 10% of these were observed just once. The top ten clones comprise around 4% of the sample.

This clonotype was observed at least ten times. The antigen it recognizes is unknown. Base qualities are not recorded, but no much larger clone differs from it by a single base. Including the terminal cysteine and phenylalanine, the CDR3 comprises 14 residues. The entry retains the CDR3 DNA only, 42 bases that are in frame from base 1. As encoded in the germline V gene (reference sequence), CDR1 is DFQATT while CDR2 is SNEGSKA. V ends up 2 bases short and J 3 bases short, with an unmatched junction base count of 4. Findings and caveats that apply to the study as a whole: Because every patient had alopecia, a presumed autoimmune disease, the patients' immune response might differ from that of healthy individuals. Repeated subsampling changed both the strength of the expansion versus patch-test correlation and the threshold at which the correlation became significant. Significantly more large CDR3 similarity clusters were formed by expanded TCRs than by pre-sensitization or healthy control sets, consistent with antigen-driven responses. Patch test score correlated positively with the number of PT1 expanded TCRs, reaching significance at thresholds 8, 16 and 32 but not at 4. DPC sensitization did not change how many TCRs were above 1 in 1000 frequency, and no evidence was found of alterations in global repertoire structure.

The sample's time point label, in plain terms: pre-sensitization, week 0. What the treatment or condition label conveys for this sample: therapeutic diphenylcyclopropenone sensitization with weekly scalp DPC. At every patch-test visit, the blood draw took place before the patch test was put on. Eligible patients were aged 18 to 70, diagnosed with alopecia, deemed suitable for DPC therapy, and excluded if pregnant. Total RNA was isolated from unfractionated whole blood collected in Tempus Blood RNA tubes. The clonotype was recovered from a woman aged 40 to 50 with alopecia areata. Some clones in this sample may be carry-over from other donors' samples. The chain was built from TRBV20-1 and TRBJ1-2; the central 9 bases match TRBD1. This sample comprised whole blood, obtained in connection with sensitization to the hapten diphenylcyclopropenone (DPC). The bases are TGCAGTGCTAGACCGGGACAGGGCGACTATGGCTACACCTTC. This yields the protein CSARPGQGDYGYTF.